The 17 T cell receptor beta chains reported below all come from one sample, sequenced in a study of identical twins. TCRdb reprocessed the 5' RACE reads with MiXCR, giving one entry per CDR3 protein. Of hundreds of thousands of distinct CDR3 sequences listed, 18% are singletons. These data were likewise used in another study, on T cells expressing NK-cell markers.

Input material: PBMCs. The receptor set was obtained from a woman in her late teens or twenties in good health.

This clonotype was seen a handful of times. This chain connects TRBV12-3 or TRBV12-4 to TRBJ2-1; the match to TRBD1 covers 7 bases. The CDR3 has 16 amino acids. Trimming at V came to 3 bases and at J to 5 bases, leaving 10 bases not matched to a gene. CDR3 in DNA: TGTGCCAGCAGTTTGAGACAGGGTTTACTTAACAATGAGCAGTTCTTC. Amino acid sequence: CASSLRQGLLNNEQFF.

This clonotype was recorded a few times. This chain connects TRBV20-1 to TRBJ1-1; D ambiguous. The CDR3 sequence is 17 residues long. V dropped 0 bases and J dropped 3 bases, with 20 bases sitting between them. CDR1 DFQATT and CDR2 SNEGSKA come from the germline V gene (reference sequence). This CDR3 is CSARDSRGSSLYTEAFF. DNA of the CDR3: TGCAGTGCTAGAGATAGTCGAGGATCGAGCCTTTACACTGAAGCTTTCTTT.

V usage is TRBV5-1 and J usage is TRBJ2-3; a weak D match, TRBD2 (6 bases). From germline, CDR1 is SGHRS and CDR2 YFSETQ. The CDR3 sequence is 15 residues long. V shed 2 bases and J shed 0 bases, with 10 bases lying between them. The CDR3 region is CASSFRGTSTDTQYF. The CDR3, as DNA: TGCGCCAGCAGCTTCCGGGGGACTAGCACAGATACGCAGTATTTT.

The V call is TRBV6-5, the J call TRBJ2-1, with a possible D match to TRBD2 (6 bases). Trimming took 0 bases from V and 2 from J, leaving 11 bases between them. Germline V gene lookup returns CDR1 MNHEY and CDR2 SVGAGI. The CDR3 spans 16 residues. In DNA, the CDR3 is TGTGCCAGCAGTTACTCGGAGGGCACTCCCTACAATGAGCAGTTCTTC. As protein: CASSYSEGTPYNEQFF.

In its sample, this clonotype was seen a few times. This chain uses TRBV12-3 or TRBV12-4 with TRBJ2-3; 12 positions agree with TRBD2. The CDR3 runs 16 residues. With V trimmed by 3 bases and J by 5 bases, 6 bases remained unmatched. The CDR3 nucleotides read TGTGCCAGCAGTTTGACTAGCGGGAGTAAGGGAGATACGCAGTATTTT. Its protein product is CASSLTSGSKGDTQYF.

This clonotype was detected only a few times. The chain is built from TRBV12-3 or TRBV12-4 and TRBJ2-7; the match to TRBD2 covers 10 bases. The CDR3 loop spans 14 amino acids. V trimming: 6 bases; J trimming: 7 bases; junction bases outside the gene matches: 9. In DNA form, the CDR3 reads TGTGCCAGCAGGGAGAGCGGGAGGGTGAGGGAGCAGTACTTC. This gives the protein CASRESGRVREQYF.

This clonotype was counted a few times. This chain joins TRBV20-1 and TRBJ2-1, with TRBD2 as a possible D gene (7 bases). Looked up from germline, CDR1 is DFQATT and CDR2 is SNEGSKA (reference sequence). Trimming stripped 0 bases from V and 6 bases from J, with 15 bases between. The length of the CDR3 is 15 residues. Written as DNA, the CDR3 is TGCAGTGCTAGAGATGGTGGAGGGGGGGGCAATGAGCAGTTCTTC. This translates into CSARDGGGGGNEQFF.

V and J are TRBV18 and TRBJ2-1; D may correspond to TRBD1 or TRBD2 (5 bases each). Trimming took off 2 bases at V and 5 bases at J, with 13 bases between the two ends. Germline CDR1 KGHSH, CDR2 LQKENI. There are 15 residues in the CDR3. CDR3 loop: CASSPDPGADNEQFF. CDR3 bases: TGTGCCAGCTCACCAGATCCCGGGGCTGACAATGAGCAGTTCTTC.

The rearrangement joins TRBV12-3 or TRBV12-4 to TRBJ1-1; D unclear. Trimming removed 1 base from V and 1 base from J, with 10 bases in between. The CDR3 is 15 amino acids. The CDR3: CASSLGERKNTEAFF. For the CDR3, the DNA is TGTGCCAGCAGTTTAGGGGAGAGAAAGAACACTGAAGCTTTCTTT.

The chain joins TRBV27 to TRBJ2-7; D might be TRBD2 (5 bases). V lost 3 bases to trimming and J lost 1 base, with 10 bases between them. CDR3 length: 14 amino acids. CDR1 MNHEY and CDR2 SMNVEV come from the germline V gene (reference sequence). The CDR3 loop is CASSFEGPSYEQYF. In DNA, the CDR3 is TGTGCCAGCAGTTTTGAGGGCCCTTCCTACGAGCAGTACTTC.

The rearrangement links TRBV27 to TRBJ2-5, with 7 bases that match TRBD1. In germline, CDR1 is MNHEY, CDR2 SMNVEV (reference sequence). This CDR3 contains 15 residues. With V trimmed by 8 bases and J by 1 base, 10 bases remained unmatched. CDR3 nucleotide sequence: TGTGCCAGCTCCCCAGCAGGGGGTGGCCAAGAGACCCAGTACTTC. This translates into CASSPAGGGQETQYF.

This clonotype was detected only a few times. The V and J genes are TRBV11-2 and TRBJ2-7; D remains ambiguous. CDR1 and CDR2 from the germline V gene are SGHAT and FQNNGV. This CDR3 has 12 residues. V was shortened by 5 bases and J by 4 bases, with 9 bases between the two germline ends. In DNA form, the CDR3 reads TGTGCCAGCAGCCCGCCGGATTACGAGCAGTACTTC. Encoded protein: CASSPPDYEQYF.

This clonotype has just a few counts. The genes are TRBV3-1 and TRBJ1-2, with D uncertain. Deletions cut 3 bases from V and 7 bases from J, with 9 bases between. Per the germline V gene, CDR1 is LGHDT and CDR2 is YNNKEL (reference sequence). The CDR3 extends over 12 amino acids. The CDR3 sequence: CASSQVGIGYTF. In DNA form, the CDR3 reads TGTGCCAGCAGCCAGGTCGGTATTGGCTACACCTTC.

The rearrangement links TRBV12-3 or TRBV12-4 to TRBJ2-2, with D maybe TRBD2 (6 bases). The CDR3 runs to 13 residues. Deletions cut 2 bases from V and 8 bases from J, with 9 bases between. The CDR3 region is CASSLMGGGELFF. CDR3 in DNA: TGTGCCAGCAGTTTAATGGGAGGAGGGGAGCTGTTTTTT.

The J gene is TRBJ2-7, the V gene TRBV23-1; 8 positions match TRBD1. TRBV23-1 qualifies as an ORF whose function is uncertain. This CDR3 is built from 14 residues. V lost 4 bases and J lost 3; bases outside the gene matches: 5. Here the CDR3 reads CASSLPDRDYEQYF. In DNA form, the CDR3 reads TGCGCCAGCAGTCTCCCGGACAGGGACTACGAGCAGTACTTC.

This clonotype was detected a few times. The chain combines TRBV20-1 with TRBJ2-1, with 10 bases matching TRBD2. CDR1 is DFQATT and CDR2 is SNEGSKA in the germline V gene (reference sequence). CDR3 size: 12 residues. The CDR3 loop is CRLAGRNNEQFF. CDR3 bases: TGCAGACTAGCGGGGAGGAACAATGAGCAGTTCTTC.

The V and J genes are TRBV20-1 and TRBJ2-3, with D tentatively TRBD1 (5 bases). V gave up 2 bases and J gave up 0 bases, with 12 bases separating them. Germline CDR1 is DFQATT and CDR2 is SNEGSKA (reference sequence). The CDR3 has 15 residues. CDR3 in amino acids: CSARRGGSSTDTQYF. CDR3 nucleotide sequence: TGCAGTGCTAGAAGGGGCGGATCTAGCACAGATACGCAGTATTTT.